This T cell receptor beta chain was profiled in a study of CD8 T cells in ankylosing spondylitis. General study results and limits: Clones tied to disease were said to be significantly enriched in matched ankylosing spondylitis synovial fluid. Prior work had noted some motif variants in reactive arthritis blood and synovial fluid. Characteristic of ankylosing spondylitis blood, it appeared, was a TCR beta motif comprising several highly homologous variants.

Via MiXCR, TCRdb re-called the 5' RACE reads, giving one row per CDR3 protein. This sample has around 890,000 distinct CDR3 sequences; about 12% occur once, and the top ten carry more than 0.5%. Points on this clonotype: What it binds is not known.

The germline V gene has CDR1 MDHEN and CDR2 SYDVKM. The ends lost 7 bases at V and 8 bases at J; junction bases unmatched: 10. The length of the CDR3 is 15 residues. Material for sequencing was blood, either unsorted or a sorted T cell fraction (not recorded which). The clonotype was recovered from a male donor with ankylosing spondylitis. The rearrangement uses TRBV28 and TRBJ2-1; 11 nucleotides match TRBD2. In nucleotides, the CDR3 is TGTGCCAGCAAGTCACCGACTAGCGGGGTGCATGAGCAGTTCTTC. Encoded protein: CASKSPTSGVHEQFF. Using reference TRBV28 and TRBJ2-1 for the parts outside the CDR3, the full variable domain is DVKVTQSSRYLVKRTGEKVFLECVQDMDHENMFWYRQDPGLGLRLIYFSYDVKMKEKGDIPEGYSVSREKKERFSLILESASTNQTSMYLCASKSPTSGVHEQFFGPGTRLTVL.